The clone carrying this T cell receptor beta chain was seen a single time. Its specificity is unknown. Template was genomic DNA from frozen, unsorted single-cell suspensions. The sample originates from a study of immune cell composition in non-small cell lung cancer. General study points: Smoking pack-years did not significantly correlate with tumour TCR-beta clonality.

The CDR3 is 13 residues long. Germline V lookup: CDR1 MNHNS, CDR2 SASEGT. V lost 8 bases and J lost 4, with 14 bases in between. The protocol was immunoSEQ multiplex PCR, while the TCRdb copy is restricted to in-frame clones and leaves out a portion. The repertoire holds a few thousand clones, with 60% to 85% as singletons. This TCR was recovered from a human donor with non-small cell lung cancer. The chain is built from TRBV6-1 and TRBJ1-2; D is possibly TRBD1 (6 bases). Sequenced input: lung tumor tissue. In nucleotides, the CDR3 is TGTGCCAGCCTCCGACAGGTTGGCTATGGCTACACCTTC. Protein: CASLRQVGYGYTF.